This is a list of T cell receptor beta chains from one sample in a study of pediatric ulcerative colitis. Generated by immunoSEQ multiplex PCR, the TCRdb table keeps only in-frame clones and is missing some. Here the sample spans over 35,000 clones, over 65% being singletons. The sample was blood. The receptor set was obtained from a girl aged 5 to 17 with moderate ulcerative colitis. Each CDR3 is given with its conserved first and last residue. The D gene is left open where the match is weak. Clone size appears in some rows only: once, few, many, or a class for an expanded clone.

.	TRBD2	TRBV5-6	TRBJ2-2	CASSPGLAGVVGELFF	TGTGCCAGCAGCCCGGGACTAGCGGGAGTGGTCGGGGAGCTGTTTTTT
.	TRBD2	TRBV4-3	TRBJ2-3	CASSQDPSSGRDTQYF	TGCGCCAGCAGCCAAGATCCGAGTAGCGGGAGGGATACGCAGTATTTT
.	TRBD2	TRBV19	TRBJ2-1	CASTGTSDPEQFF	TGTGCCTCAACCGGGACTAGCGATCCTGAGCAGTTCTTC
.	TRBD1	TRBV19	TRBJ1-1	CASRRDRGNTEAFF	TGTGCCAGTAGGCGGGACAGGGGGAACACTGAAGCTTTCTTT
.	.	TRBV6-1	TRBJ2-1	CASSRRLTGEQFF	TGTGCCAGCAGTCGTCGACTAACTGGTGAGCAGTTCTTC
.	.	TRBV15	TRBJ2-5	CATSREGLRGVLKETQYF	TGTGCCACCAGCAGAGAGGGCCTTCGGGGAGTCCTTAAAGAGACCCAGTACTTC
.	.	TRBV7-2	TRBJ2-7	CASSRISTYEQYF	TGTGCCAGCAGCCGGATTTCGACCTACGAGCAGTACTTC
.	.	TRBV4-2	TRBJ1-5	CASSYTTGTYDQPQHF	TGTGCCAGCAGTTATACCACCGGGACATATGATCAGCCCCAGCATTTT
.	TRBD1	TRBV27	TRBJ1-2	CASSLTGGAYGYTF	TGTGCCAGCAGTTTAACAGGGGGCGCCTATGGCTACACCTTC
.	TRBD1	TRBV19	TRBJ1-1	CASSMETGGYTEAFF	TGTGCCAGTAGTATGGAGACAGGGGGCTACACTGAAGCTTTCTTT
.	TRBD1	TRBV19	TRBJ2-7	CASSWARTGGGEQYF	TGTGCCAGTAGTTGGGCTCGGACAGGGGGAGGCGAGCAGTACTTC
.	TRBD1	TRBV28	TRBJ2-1	CASSYQGVSVREQFF	TGTGCCAGCAGTTACCAGGGGGTCTCTGTACGGGAGCAGTTCTTC
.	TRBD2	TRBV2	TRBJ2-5	CASSEFSGAKETQYF	TGTGCCAGCAGTGAATTTAGCGGGGCTAAAGAGACCCAGTACTTC
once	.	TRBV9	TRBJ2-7	CASSVGPSEYEQYF	TGTGCCAGCAGCGTAGGGCCCTCGGAGTACGAGCAGTACTTC
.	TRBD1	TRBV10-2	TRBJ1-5	CASSRDRAIQPQHF	TGCGCCAGCAGCCGAGACAGGGCCATTCAGCCCCAGCATTTT
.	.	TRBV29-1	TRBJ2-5	CSVGLSETQYF	TGCAGCGTTGGCCTCTCGGAGACCCAGTACTTC
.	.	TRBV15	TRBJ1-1	CATSREAANTEAFF	TGTGCCACCAGCAGAGAGGCAGCGAACACTGAAGCTTTCTTT
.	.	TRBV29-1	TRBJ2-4	CSVSPRFSTKNIQYF	TGCAGCGTCTCCCCGAGGTTCAGTACCAAAAACATTCAGTACTTC
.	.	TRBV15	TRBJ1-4	CATSRNSGWGNEKLFF	TGTGCCACCAGCAGAAATTCCGGGTGGGGGAATGAAAAACTGTTTTTT
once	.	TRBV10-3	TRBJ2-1	CAIRALGGDNEQFF	TGTGCCATCAGGGCCTTGGGGGGTGACAATGAGCAGTTCTTC
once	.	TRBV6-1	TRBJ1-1	CASSEQGQGTEAFF	TGTGCCAGCAGTGAGCAGGGGCAGGGCACTGAAGCTTTCTTT
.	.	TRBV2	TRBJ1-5	CASKPGRNQPQHF	TGTGCCAGCAAGCCGGGGAGAAATCAGCCCCAGCATTTT
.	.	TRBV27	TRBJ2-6	CASSSTGYSGANVLTF	TGTGCCAGCAGTTCGACAGGTTACTCTGGGGCCAACGTCCTGACTTTC
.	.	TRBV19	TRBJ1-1	CASKEGNTEAFF	TGTGCCAGTAAAGAGGGGAACACTGAAGCTTTCTTT
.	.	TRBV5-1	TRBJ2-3	CASSFNTDTQYF	TGCGCCAGCAGCTTTAACACAGATACGCAGTATTTT
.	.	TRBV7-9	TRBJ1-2	CAIATKTGYTF	TGTGCCATCGCGACCAAAACGGGCTACACCTTC
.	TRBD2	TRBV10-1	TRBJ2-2	CASSGGPRTSGARNTGELFF	TGCGCCAGCAGCGGGGGCCCCCGGACTAGCGGGGCCCGAAACACCGGGGAGCTGTTTTTT
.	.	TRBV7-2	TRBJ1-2	CASSLVGGMNYGYTF	TGTGCCAGCAGCTTAGTTGGGGGAATGAACTATGGCTACACCTTC
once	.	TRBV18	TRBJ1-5	CASSTGGQPQHF	TGTGCCAGCTCTACCGGGGGACAGCCCCAGCATTTT